This TCR beta chain emerged from a study of blood T cell repertoires in COVID-19. At the level of the study: COVID-19 samples, acute and convalescent, were from the United States, Italy and Spain. T cells, B-cell-depleted T cells, or PBMCs supplied cDNA or gDNA.

In the authors' workflow: Quantification of nucleated cells was approximated via reference gene primer amplification. The repertoire was sequenced with immunoSEQ multiplex PCR; TCRdb's copy has only in-frame clones and lacks some. The D gene and trimming were derived from the DNA, and the V and J assignments and clone size from that table. The profile covers roughly 200,000 clones, with around 87% appearing a single time and about 0.96% taken by the ten largest. From germline, CDR1 is SGHVS and CDR2 FNYEAQ. The V and J ends lost 5 bases and 7 bases respectively, with 16 bases between them. The CDR3 has 14 amino acids.

The sequencing sample was made of peripheral blood. The V gene is TRBV7-6, the J gene TRBJ2-3, with D tentatively TRBD2 (5 bases). This receptor was identified in a woman aged 18-29 years who had recovered from COVID-19. For the CDR3, the DNA is TGTGCCAGCAGCCCCTTGGGTAGCGCTAATACGCAGTATTTT. It is translated as CASSPLGSANTQYF.